This T cell receptor (beta chain) was retrieved from a study of graft-versus-host responses after intestinal transplantation. The overall study: The study gave all recipients anti-thymocyte globulin induction, then tacrolimus and steroids for approximately 3 years.

Broader study findings: High graft-versus-host to host-versus-graft clonal ratios were found in allografts of patients who had graft-donor T cell macrochimerism. Recipient marrow held GvH clones, some first seen in ileum or blood. Early after transplant, HvG declines were associated with peak levels of circulating GvH clones.

This table comes from immunoSEQ multiplex PCR, and its TCRdb copy is limited to in-frame clones, with some not included. The repertoire holds some 26,000 clones, with approximately 94% as singletons. CDR3 size: 14 residues. Germline CDR1 is SGHRS and CDR2 is YFSETQ. Trimming cost V 4 bases and J 0 bases, with 10 bases left between them. As regards this clone: As yet, its antigen is unknown.

J is TRBJ1-2 and V is TRBV5-1, with D perhaps TRBD1 (5 bases). The sequencing here drew on PBMCs, taken 156 days after intestinal transplant. This sequence was found in a human patient who received an intestinal transplant, so some T cells may come from the graft donor. The CDR3 DNA follows: TGCGCCAGCAGCGGGGCAGTTACTAACTATGGCTACACCTTC. It is translated as CASSGAVTNYGYTF.